The 18 T cell receptor beta chains listed next were all sequenced from one sample in a study of blood T cells in healthy people across ages (dated by TCRdb to between 2015 and 2016). Receptor amplification or capture employed 5' RACE. Instrument on record: Illumina HiSeq 2500. The second PCR ran for about 7 to 11 cycles and used a J-beta primer mix along with a sample-barcoded 5' primer. The public reads were run again by TCRdb, first through fastp at Q25 and then through MiXCR, and only productive beta chains were kept. Here each entry gathers all rows of one CDR3 protein and keeps the most common genes and DNA. The sample table shows some 1.7 million distinct CDR3 sequences, and roughly 30% are seen once. 7.7% of the sample belongs to the ten largest clones. Sequencing input: blood. The origin of the receptors is a woman aged 30 to 39 in good health.

The CDR3 sequence: CASSQLQGKGNEQFF. Here the CDR3 DNA reads TGCGCCAGCAGCCAATTGCAGGGGAAGGGCAATGAGCAGTTCTTC. The chain couples TRBV4-1 to TRBJ2-1; a possible D gene is TRBD1 (6 bases). This CDR3 region has 15 residues. The germline V gene encodes CDR1 MGHRA and CDR2 YSYEKL. V was trimmed by 2 bases and J by 6 bases, leaving 14 bases between them.

This clonotype has just a few counts. The genes are TRBV3-1 and TRBJ2-3; 8 bases agree with TRBD2. The J segment lost 7 bases and the V segment lost 8 bases, leaving 11 bases of the junction unmatched. CDR1 is LGHDT, CDR2 YNNKEL, per germline (reference sequence). This CDR3 spans 14 amino acids. This CDR3 is CASLLAGGPNTQYF. DNA of the CDR3: TGTGCCAGCCTGCTGGCGGGGGGTCCTAATACGCAGTATTTT.

The chain recombines TRBV5-1 with TRBJ2-1; D tentatively fits TRBD1 or TRBD2 (7 bases each). The ends were cut back, 3 bases at V and 6 bases at J, with 16 bases in the middle. Germline lookup yields CDR1 SGHRS and CDR2 YFSETQ. The CDR3 runs 15 residues. CDR3: CASSWGGGPTNEQFF. In nucleotides, the CDR3 is TGCGCCAGCAGCTGGGGAGGGGGCCCCACCAATGAGCAGTTCTTC.

This chain uses TRBV10-2 with TRBJ2-5; D possibly uses TRBD1 or TRBD2 (6 bases each). V lost 10 bases and J lost 5, with 14 bases in between. CDR1 and CDR2 from the germline V gene are WSHSY and SAAADI. The CDR3 extends over 12 amino acids. Here the CDR3 reads CATNGGRETQYF. CDR3 bases: TGCGCCACCAATGGGGGGCGGGAGACCCAGTACTTC.

Worth noting for this clonotype: A much more abundant neighbour one base away suggests this may be a read error. The chain links TRBV5-5 to TRBJ2-7; no clear D. The CDR3 loop spans 13 amino acids. Trimming stripped 3 bases from V and 3 bases from J, with 10 bases between. Germline values: CDR1 SGHKS, CDR2 YYEKEE (reference sequence). The CDR3 sequence: CASSSRQHYEQYF. CDR3 nucleotide sequence: TGTGCCAGCAGCTCGAGGCAGCACTACGAGCAGTACTTC.

This clonotype was observed a few times. This chain uses TRBV7-9 with TRBJ2-3, with D perhaps assigned TRBD1 or TRBD2 (5 bases each). The CDR3 totals 14 residues. The germline V gene has CDR1 SEHNR and CDR2 FQNEAQ (reference sequence). Trimming stripped 3 bases from V and 6 bases from J, with 13 bases between. The CDR3 protein is CASSLGRQRDTQYF. CDR3 nucleotides: TGTGCCAGCAGCTTGGGGCGTCAGCGGGATACGCAGTATTTT.

V usage is TRBV20-1 and J usage is TRBJ1-2, with no clear D. Germline V gene sequence: CDR1 DFQATT, CDR2 SNEGSKA (reference sequence). V was trimmed by 3 bases and J by 5 bases, leaving 13 bases between them. The CDR3 loop spans 13 amino acids. The CDR3 region is CSASSGDLYGYTF. The CDR3 nucleotides read TGCAGTGCTAGCTCCGGCGACCTTTATGGCTACACCTTC.

For this clonotype: Being one base from a much bigger clone, this may be a read error. V gene TRBV4-3 combines with J gene TRBJ2-1, with 7 bases identical to TRBD2. Germline values: CDR1 LGHNA, CDR2 YSLEER. This CDR3 has 15 residues. The chain's CDR3 is CASSQDLGDYSEQFF. The CDR3 DNA sequence: TGCGCCAGCAGCCAAGATTTGGGGGACTACAGTGAGCAGTTCTTC.

This sequence joins TRBV7-2 and TRBJ1-5, with 8 bases identical to TRBD1. The CDR3 contains 14 residues. With V trimmed by 4 bases and J by 6 bases, 5 bases remained unmatched. Germline CDR1 reads SGHTA; CDR2 reads FQGNSA. The CDR3 loop is CASSYPTGAQPQHF. CDR3 in DNA: TGTGCCAGCAGCTACCCGACAGGGGCTCAGCCCCAGCATTTT.

This clonotype was seen more than once but under ten times. This rearrangement joins TRBV20-1 to TRBJ2-7; 9 bases are a match to TRBD2. The germline gives CDR1 DFQATT, CDR2 SNEGSKA (reference sequence). CDR3 size: 14 residues. J lost 3 bases, V lost 3 bases, and 6 bases had no gene match. The CDR3 bases are TGCAGTGCTAGGGAGGGGACTAGCCTCTACGAGCAGTACTTC. Residues: CSAREGTSLYEQYF.

This clonotype was seen at least ten times. The chain joins TRBV12-3 or TRBV12-4 to TRBJ2-7, with TRBD2 matching 10 bases. This CDR3 is built from 14 residues. Trimming cost V 5 bases and J 6 bases; bases outside gene matches: 7. CDR3 in DNA: TGTGCCAGCAGTAATCTAGCGGGAGTATCCGAGCAGTACTTC. This translates into CASSNLAGVSEQYF.

The chain has TRBV29-1 and TRBJ2-3; 9 bases are shared with TRBD2. CDR3 length: 13 amino acids. J lost 0 bases, V lost 5 bases, and 0 bases had no gene match. Germline loops: CDR1 SQVTM, CDR2 ANQGSEA. The CDR3 region is CSVSGRSTDTQYF. The CDR3 nucleotides are TGCAGCGTTAGCGGGAGGAGCACAGATACGCAGTATTTT.

The rearrangement links TRBV28 to TRBJ1-5; D gene unclear. Germline V gives CDR1 MDHEN, CDR2 SYDVKM. This CDR3 is built from 14 residues. The V gene lost 7 bases and the J gene lost 6 bases, with 16 bases spanning the gap. The CDR3 sequence: CASTQGREGQPQHF. CDR3 in DNA: TGTGCCAGCACCCAAGGGAGGGAGGGTCAGCCCCAGCATTTT.

In nucleotides, the CDR3 is TGTGCCAGCAGTTTAATTGCGGGCATCGGCTACAATGAGCAGTTCTTC. This sequence encodes CASSLIAGIGYNEQFF. The genes are TRBV12-3 or TRBV12-4 and TRBJ2-1; possibly TRBD2 for D (5 bases). CDR3 length: 16 residues. V gave up 2 bases and J gave up 3 bases, with 14 bases separating them.

The J gene is TRBJ2-7, the V gene TRBV6-5; D tentatively reads TRBD1 or TRBD2 (5 bases each). This CDR3 has 15 amino acids. V lost 6 bases and J lost 12, with 27 bases in between. Germline values: CDR1 MNHEY, CDR2 SVGAGI. CDR3 in amino acids: CASRSPYQGEETRYF. DNA of the CDR3: TGTGCCAGCAGGTCACCTTACCAGGGAGAAGAGACCCGGTACTTC.

J is TRBJ1-6 and V is TRBV6-5, with 8 bases matching TRBD1. Germline loops: CDR1 MNHEY, CDR2 SVGAGI. This CDR3 comprises 16 residues. The J segment lost 9 bases and the V segment lost 4 bases, leaving 11 bases of the junction unmatched. For the CDR3, the DNA is TGTGCCAGCAGTTCTGGCGGCTGGACAGGGCTTTCACCCCTCCACTTT. It codes for CASSSGGWTGLSPLHF.

The genes are TRBV11-2 and TRBJ2-7, with 11 bases matching TRBD1. Germline CDR1 and CDR2: SGHAT and FQNNGV. V trimming: 0 bases; J trimming: 4 bases; junction bases outside the gene matches: 5. This CDR3 is built from 16 residues. CDR3 amino acids: CASSLDWGDRGYEQYF. Written as DNA, the CDR3 is TGTGCCAGCAGCTTAGATTGGGGGGACAGGGGGTACGAGCAGTACTTC.

The chain employs TRBV4-3 and TRBJ2-3; TRBD2 matches 12 bases. The germline V gene has CDR1 LGHNA and CDR2 YSLEER. The CDR3 is 16 residues long. V lost 0 bases to trimming and J lost 3 bases; unmatched junction nucleotides: 1. The CDR3 DNA reads TGCGCCAGCAGCCAAGATGGACTAGCGGGAACAGATACGCAGTATTTT. It translates to CASSQDGLAGTDTQYF.